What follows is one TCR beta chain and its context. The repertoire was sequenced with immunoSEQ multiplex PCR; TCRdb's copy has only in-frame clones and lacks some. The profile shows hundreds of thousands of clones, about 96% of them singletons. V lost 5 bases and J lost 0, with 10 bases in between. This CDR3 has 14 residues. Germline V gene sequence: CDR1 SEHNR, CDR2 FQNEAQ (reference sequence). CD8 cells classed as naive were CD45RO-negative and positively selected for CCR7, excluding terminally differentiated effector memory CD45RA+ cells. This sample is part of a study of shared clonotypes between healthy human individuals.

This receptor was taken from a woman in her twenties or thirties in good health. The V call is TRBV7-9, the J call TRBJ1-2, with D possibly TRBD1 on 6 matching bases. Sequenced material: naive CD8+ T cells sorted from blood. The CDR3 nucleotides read TGTGCCAGCAGCGGGGGCCGAACTAACTATGGCTACACCTTC. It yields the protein CASSGGRTNYGYTF.